One sample yielded the 8 T cell receptor beta chains listed below, sequenced in a study of lymphopenia after photon versus proton radiotherapy. The data were produced by immunoSEQ multiplex PCR, yet TCRdb's version contains in-frame clones alone and is incomplete. The data show 15,000 to 20,000 clones, with 85% to 90% seen just once and approximately 10% held by the top ten. The sequences come from peripheral blood, collected from a patient treated with proton-based radiotherapy. The receptors come from a man aged 70-80 years with pancreatic cancer.

The genes are TRBV7-2 and TRBJ2-3; D unresolved. The CDR3 sequence is 12 residues long. V lost 3 bases, J lost 8 bases, and 9 bases lay in between. The V gene's germline CDR1 is SGHTA and CDR2 FQGNSA. The CDR3 sequence: CASSFPGSTQYF. The CDR3 coding sequence is TGTGCCAGCAGCTTCCCAGGAAGTACGCAGTATTTT.

The J gene is TRBJ1-6, the V gene TRBV18; D perhaps matches TRBD1 (6 bases). Germline-derived CDR1 and CDR2 are KGHSH and LQKENI. The CDR3 is 16 residues long. Between the trimmed V and J ends, which lost 1 base and 4 bases, there was a span of 11 bases. The CDR3 protein is CASSPQQGGYNSPLHF. CDR3 nucleotide sequence: TGTGCCAGCTCACCACAACAGGGAGGTTATAATTCACCCCTCCACTTT.

This clone has more than one count but fewer than ten. This chain connects TRBV30 to TRBJ2-5, with 7 bases lining up with TRBD1. The ends lost 1 base at V and 2 bases at J; junction bases unmatched: 4. Germline V gene lookup returns CDR1 GTSNPN and CDR2 SVGIG (reference sequence). CDR3 length equals 14 residues. CDR3 DNA: TGTGCCTGGAGTGCGGACAGGACGCAAGAGACCCAGTACTTC. Residues: CAWSADRTQETQYF.

CDR3 nucleotide sequence: TGTGCCAGCGGGGACGACCGGAAACACACCGGGGAGCTGTTTTTT. Its translation is CASGDDRKHTGELFF. This chain uses TRBV6-1 with TRBJ2-2; D may match TRBD1 or TRBD2 (5 bases each). V shed 8 bases and J shed 3 bases, with 16 bases lying between them. Germline V lookup: CDR1 MNHNS, CDR2 SASEGT. The CDR3 sequence is 15 residues long.

This chain's CDR3 is CASSPMGNQPQHF. CDR3 in DNA: TGTGCCAGCTCACCGATGGGGAATCAGCCCCAGCATTTT. The gene calls are TRBV18 and TRBJ1-5; D uncertain. V was cut by 3 bases and J by 4 bases, with 7 bases left in between. This CDR3 comprises 13 residues. Germline V gene lookup returns CDR1 KGHSH and CDR2 LQKENI.

This sequence joins TRBV5-1 and TRBJ2-4; TRBD1 matches 7 bases. The CDR3 consists of 20 residues. The germline V gene encodes CDR1 SGHRS and CDR2 YFSETQ. V lost 0 bases and J lost 0; bases outside the gene matches: 15. CDR3: CASSLALAQGQAPAKNIQYF. CDR3 in DNA: TGCGCCAGCAGCTTGGCCCTGGCCCAAGGACAGGCCCCAGCCAAAAACATTCAGTACTTC.

This chain joins TRBV7-2 and TRBJ1-2, with 9 bases identical to TRBD1. Trimming took 3 bases from V and 0 from J; bases not matched to a gene: 5. The CDR3 totals 16 residues. Germline V CDR1 and CDR2: SGHTA, FQGNSA. The CDR3 coding sequence is TGTGCCAGCAGCTTCGGGACAGGGATTACTAACTATGGCTACACCTTC. As protein: CASSFGTGITNYGYTF.

The gene calls are TRBV5-4 and TRBJ2-1; TRBD1 matches 10 bases. The length of the CDR3 is 15 residues. Germline trimming cut 2 bases from V and 9 bases from J; bases unmatched to any gene: 8. Germline V gene data show CDR1 as SGHNT and CDR2 as YYREEE (reference sequence). The CDR3 region has the DNA TGTGCCAGCAGCTTCCGGGACAGGGGTCCCCGTGAGCAGTTCTTC. Its translation: CASSFRDRGPREQFF.